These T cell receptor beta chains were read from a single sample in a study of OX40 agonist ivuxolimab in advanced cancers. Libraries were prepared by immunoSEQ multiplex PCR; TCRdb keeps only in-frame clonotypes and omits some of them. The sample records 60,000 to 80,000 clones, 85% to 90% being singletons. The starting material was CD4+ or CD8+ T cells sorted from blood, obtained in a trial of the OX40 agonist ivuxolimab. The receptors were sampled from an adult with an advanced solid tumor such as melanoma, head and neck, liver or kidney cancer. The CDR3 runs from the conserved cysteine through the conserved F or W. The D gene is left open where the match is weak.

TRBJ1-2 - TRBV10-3 CAISADLHGNYGYTF
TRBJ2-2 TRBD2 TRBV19 CASSLAGGPNTGELFF
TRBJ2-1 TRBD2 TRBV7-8 CASSLVLAGEYNEQFF
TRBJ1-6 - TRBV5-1 CASSLGQGGGSPLHF
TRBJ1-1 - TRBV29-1 CSVLQGMNTEAFF
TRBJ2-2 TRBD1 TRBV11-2 CASSWDREMNTGELFF
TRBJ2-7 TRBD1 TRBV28 CASNRQGYSYEQYF
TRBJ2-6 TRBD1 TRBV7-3 CASSLTTGAGANVLTF
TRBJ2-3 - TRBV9 CASSIPRAASTDTQYF
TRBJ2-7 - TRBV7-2 CASRQSGGVYEQYF
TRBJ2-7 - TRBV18 CASSPAGDLSDF
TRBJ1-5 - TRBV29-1 CSVGVSNQPQHF